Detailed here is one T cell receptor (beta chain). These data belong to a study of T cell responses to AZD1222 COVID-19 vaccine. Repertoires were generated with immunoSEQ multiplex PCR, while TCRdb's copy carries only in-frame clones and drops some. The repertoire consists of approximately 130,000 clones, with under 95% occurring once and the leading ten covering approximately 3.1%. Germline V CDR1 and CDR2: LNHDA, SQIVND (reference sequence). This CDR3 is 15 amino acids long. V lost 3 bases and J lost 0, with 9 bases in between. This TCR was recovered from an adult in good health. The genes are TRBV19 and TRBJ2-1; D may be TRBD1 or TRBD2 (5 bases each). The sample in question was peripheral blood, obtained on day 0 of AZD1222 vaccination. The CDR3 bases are TGTGCCAGTAGTATGGCAGGGAGCTCCTACAATGAGCAGTTCTTC. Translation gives CASSMAGSSYNEQFF.